Below are 26 T cell receptor beta chains sequenced from a single sample in a study of lymphopenia after photon versus proton radiotherapy. Clones were sequenced by immunoSEQ multiplex PCR, and TCRdb holds only the in-frame ones, with some missing. Among more than 15,000 clones listed, approximately 90% were seen once. Sequences were derived from peripheral blood, sampled from a patient treated with photon-based radiotherapy. These receptors were taken from a man in his sixties with pancreatic cancer.

The J gene is TRBJ2-3, the V gene TRBV7-2; a weak D match, TRBD2 (5 bases). The CDR3 loop spans 16 amino acids. Germline-derived CDR1 and CDR2 are SGHTA and FQGNSA. Deletions cut 0 bases from V and 3 bases from J, with 13 bases between. The CDR3, as DNA: TGTGCCAGCAGCTTAGCGGGGAGTAGTCGAACAGATACGCAGTATTTT. It yields the protein CASSLAGSSRTDTQYF.

The chain couples TRBV5-6 to TRBJ2-1; D is possibly TRBD1 (6 bases). CDR1 SGHDT and CDR2 YYEEEE come from the germline V gene. V was trimmed by 1 base and J by 2 bases, leaving 7 bases between them. This CDR3 spans 14 amino acids. This CDR3 is CASSLTGPYNEQFF. The CDR3 DNA reads as TGTGCCAGCAGCTTGACAGGGCCCTACAATGAGCAGTTCTTC.

J is TRBJ2-3 and V is TRBV10-3; 13 nucleotides agree with TRBD2. The CDR3 has 14 amino acids. Germline V CDR1 and CDR2: ENHRY, SYGVKD. The V segment lost 10 bases and the J segment 4 bases; nucleotides outside the gene matches: 5. The CDR3: CATRTSGGPDTQYF. The DNA for the CDR3 is TGTGCCACGAGGACTAGCGGGGGCCCAGATACGCAGTATTTT.

This clone has a handful of counts. This chain connects TRBV30 to TRBJ1-1; 8 positions match TRBD1. CDR1 is GTSNPN, CDR2 SVGIG, per germline (reference sequence). V lost 1 base, J lost 8 bases, and 6 bases stayed unmatched. The CDR3 loop spans 13 amino acids. CDR3 loop: CAWSGQGNKEAFF. Here the CDR3 DNA reads TGTGCCTGGAGTGGACAGGGGAACAAGGAAGCTTTCTTT.

Only one count was recorded for this clone. This sequence joins TRBV4-2 and TRBJ1-4, with 7 nucleotides matching TRBD1. This CDR3 has 15 amino acids. V trimming: 1 base; J trimming: 4 bases; junction bases outside the gene matches: 3. Germline CDR1 LGHNA, CDR2 YNFKEQ. Here the CDR3 DNA reads TGTGCCAGCAGCCAAGCTGACAGGGATAATGAAAAACTGTTTTTT. Translated, it gives CASSQADRDNEKLFF.

The CDR3 sequence is CASSIQVRSPLHF. The DNA for the CDR3 is TGTGCCAGTAGTATACAGGTTCGGTCACCCCTCCACTTT. This chain uses TRBV19 with TRBJ1-6; no firm D call. The CDR3 extends over 13 amino acids. CDR1 is LNHDA and CDR2 is SQIVND in the germline V gene (reference sequence). V was trimmed by 2 bases and J by 10 bases, leaving 9 bases between them. Based on the CDR3 plus reference TRBV19 and TRBJ1-6, the full variable domain is DGGITQSPKYLFRKEGQNVTLSCEQNLNHDAMYWYRQDPGQGLRLIYYSQIVNDFQKGDIAEGYSVSREKKESFPLTVTSAQKNPTAFYLCASSIQVRSPLHFGNGTRLTVT.

This chain joins TRBV9 and TRBJ1-3, with D perhaps TRBD1 (5 bases). The CDR3 length is 19 residues. CDR1 is SGDLS, CDR2 YYNGEE, per germline. The V gene lost 0 bases and the J gene lost 0 bases, with 19 bases spanning the gap. For the CDR3, the DNA is TGTGCCAGCAGCGTAGAGGTCTGGGACGTCAAAGCCTCTGGAAACACCATATATTTT. It specifies CASSVEVWDVKASGNTIYF.

The chain combines TRBV5-5 with TRBJ1-5, with D possibly TRBD1 on 5 matching bases. V gave up 0 bases and J gave up 4 bases, with 11 bases separating them. Germline assignment: CDR1 SGHKS and CDR2 YYEKEE (reference sequence). The CDR3 contains 15 residues. The CDR3 coding sequence is TGTGCCAGCAGCTTGGAGGGGACCGTGAATCAGCCCCAGCATTTT. It codes for CASSLEGTVNQPQHF.

This clone has a handful of counts. The chain has TRBV19 and TRBJ2-7; D is possibly TRBD2 (6 bases). Between the trimmed V and J ends, which lost 0 bases and 7 bases, there was a span of 16 bases. The CDR3 is 15 amino acids. The germline gives CDR1 LNHDA, CDR2 SQIVND (reference sequence). This CDR3 reads CASSIDGVSGGEQYF. DNA for the CDR3: TGTGCCAGTAGTATAGATGGGGTGTCCGGGGGAGAGCAGTACTTC.

V gene TRBV27 combines with J gene TRBJ2-2; 8 bases are a match to TRBD1. V was pared by 6 bases and J by 4 bases, with 10 bases of the junction left unmatched. The CDR3 sequence is 16 residues long. Germline CDR1 MNHEY, CDR2 SMNVEV (reference sequence). CDR3 DNA sequence: TGTGCCAGCAGATTGGGGGGACAGGTCAGCACCGGGGAGCTGTTTTTT. Protein: CASRLGGQVSTGELFF.

The V gene is TRBV4-2, the J gene TRBJ1-2; D is possibly TRBD1 (5 bases). The CDR3 loop spans 16 amino acids. Per germline, CDR1 LGHNA and CDR2 YNFKEQ. Trimming removed 0 bases at V and 4 bases at J, with 15 bases between. This CDR3 is CASSQDTQGWSYGYTF. The CDR3 DNA reads TGTGCCAGCAGCCAAGATACCCAGGGATGGAGCTATGGCTACACCTTC.

V usage is TRBV12-5 and J usage is TRBJ2-6; D is perhaps TRBD1 (5 bases). Between the trimmed V and J ends, which lost 4 bases and 5 bases, there was a span of 21 bases. The CDR3 runs 18 residues. The germline gives CDR1 LGHNT, CDR2 FRNRAP. The CDR3 reads CASGSASAGQSRANVLTF. DNA for the CDR3: TGTGCTAGTGGTTCTGCGAGTGCAGGACAAAGTCGGGCCAACGTCCTGACTTTC.

This clone appeared once. The chain combines TRBV27 with TRBJ2-6; D could derive from TRBD1 or TRBD2 (6 bases each). V lost 6 bases and J 0 bases, leaving 18 bases between the germline ends. The germline gives CDR1 MNHEY, CDR2 SMNVEV (reference sequence). CDR3 length equals 18 residues. DNA of the CDR3: TGTGCCAGCAGCGGGGGCAGAATGATAAACTCTGGGGCCAACGTCCTGACTTTC. It yields the protein CASSGGRMINSGANVLTF.

The gene calls are TRBV7-7 and TRBJ2-2; D is ambiguous. The V and J ends lost 5 bases and 1 base respectively, with 14 bases between them. Germline V CDR1 and CDR2: SSHAT, FNYEAQ (reference sequence). The CDR3 is 16 amino acids. The CDR3 region is CASSKERAGNTGELFF. Here the CDR3 DNA reads TGTGCCAGCAGCAAGGAAAGGGCAGGGAACACCGGGGAGCTGTTTTTT.

This chain joins TRBV2 and TRBJ2-7; maybe TRBD2 (6 bases). V was cut by 7 bases and J by 6 bases, with 13 bases left in between. The CDR3 is 12 residues long. Germline loops: CDR1 SNHLY, CDR2 FYNNEI. CDR3 protein: CASNYAGLEQYF. The CDR3 nucleotides are TGTGCCAGCAATTACGCGGGGCTCGAGCAGTACTTC.

The V gene is TRBV9, the J gene TRBJ2-1; TRBD2 is a possible D gene (5 bases). The CDR3 sequence is 13 residues long. V gave up 6 bases and J gave up 6 bases, with 13 bases separating them. CDR1 is SGDLS, CDR2 YYNGEE, per germline. In nucleotides, the CDR3 is TGTGCCAGCAATCGGGGTACGGGCAATGAGCAGTTCTTC. Translated, it gives CASNRGTGNEQFF.

This rearrangement joins TRBV20-1 to TRBJ1-1; no clear D. The germline CDR1 and CDR2 sequences are DFQATT and SNEGSKA (reference sequence). This CDR3 has 11 residues. V lost 6 bases to trimming and J lost 3 bases, with 8 bases between them. Written as DNA, the CDR3 is TGCAGTGCCGAGGGCGACACTGAAGCTTTCTTT. Protein product: CSAEGDTEAFF.

This chain uses TRBV19 with TRBJ1-4, with 12 bases matching TRBD1. Per germline, CDR1 LNHDA and CDR2 SQIVND (reference sequence). V lost 9 bases and J lost 7; bases outside the gene matches: 6. This CDR3 spans 14 amino acids. The CDR3 DNA follows: TGTGCCAGCCGGGACAGGGGGCTTAGTGAAAAACTGTTTTTT. It encodes CASRDRGLSEKLFF.

This chain links TRBV4-1 with TRBJ1-5; D gene uncertain. CDR3 length: 14 amino acids. Trimming took 1 base from V and 6 from J, leaving 10 bases between them. The germline CDR1 and CDR2 sequences are MGHRA and YSYEKL. Written as DNA, the CDR3 is TGCGCCAGCAGCCAAGCAGTCTCGGGTCAGCCCCAGCATTTT. Protein: CASSQAVSGQPQHF.

The gene calls are TRBV6-4 and TRBJ2-3; D is ambiguous. Germline V lookup: CDR1 MRHNA, CDR2 SNTAGT. This CDR3 is 14 amino acids long. V was pared by 0 bases and J by 3 bases, with 7 bases between. CDR3 region: CASSDSHGTDTQYF. Written as DNA, the CDR3 is TGTGCCAGCAGTGACTCTCACGGAACAGATACGCAGTATTTT.

This chain links TRBV18 with TRBJ1-2, with D perhaps TRBD1 (5 bases). Trimming took 6 bases from V and 2 from J, leaving 10 bases between them. Germline-derived CDR1 and CDR2 are KGHSH and LQKENI. The CDR3 runs 13 residues. In nucleotides, the CDR3 is TGTGCCAGCTCGCAAGGACAAAACTATGGCTACACCTTC. Translated: CASSQGQNYGYTF.

This clone occurred once. CDR3 coding DNA: TGCGCCAGCAGCTTGCCTAACGGGGCCTATTACTTC. This encodes CASSLPNGAYYF. This chain links TRBV5-1 with TRBJ2-5; D is tentatively TRBD1 or TRBD2 (5 bases each). The V gene lost 1 base and the J gene lost 14 bases, with 15 bases spanning the gap. CDR3 size: 12 residues. Germline V gene sequence: CDR1 SGHRS, CDR2 YFSETQ.

Notes on this clone: Other nucleotide sequences from this sample produce the same CDR3. The V gene is TRBV7-9, the J gene TRBJ2-7; D might be TRBD2 (6 bases). Between the trimmed V and J ends, which lost 8 bases and 5 bases, there was a span of 10 bases. The CDR3 is 11 amino acids. Per germline, CDR1 SEHNR and CDR2 FQNEAQ (reference sequence). The CDR3 sequence is CASGRGNEQYF. The DNA for the CDR3 is TGTGCCAGCGGGCGGGGCAACGAGCAGTACTTC.

The chain couples TRBV4-2 to TRBJ2-2, with 11 positions matching TRBD2. This CDR3 has 17 residues. Germline V gives CDR1 LGHNA, CDR2 YNFKEQ. V shed 2 bases, J shed 1 base, and the junction held 3 bases outside the gene matches. The CDR3 protein is CASSQKTSGGNTGELFF. DNA for the CDR3: TGTGCCAGCAGCCAAAAAACTAGCGGGGGGAACACCGGGGAGCTGTTTTTT.

This chain joins TRBV9 and TRBJ1-4; no clear D. The germline V gene has CDR1 SGDLS and CDR2 YYNGEE. The CDR3 is made up of 14 amino acids. With 3 bases removed from V and 7 bases from J, the gap between germline ends came to 13 bases. CDR3 loop: CASSGNLLGEKLFF. CDR3 sequence (DNA): TGTGCCAGCAGCGGTAACCTTTTGGGTGAAAAACTGTTTTTT.

The J gene is TRBJ1-3, the V gene TRBV29-1; D is perhaps TRBD1 (6 bases). CDR1 and CDR2 from the germline V gene are SQVTM and ANQGSEA. Trimming stripped 0 bases from V and 2 bases from J, with 8 bases between. This CDR3 region has 14 residues. The chain's CDR3 is CSVEEGTTGNTIYF. CDR3 DNA: TGCAGCGTTGAAGAAGGGACAACTGGAAACACCATATATTTT. Full variable domain (remainder filled in from reference TRBV29-1 and TRBJ1-3): SAVISQKPSRDICQRGTSLTIQCQVDSQVTMMFWYRQQPGQSLTLIATANQGSEATYESGFVIDKFPISRPNLTFSTLTVSNMSPEDSSIYLCSVEEGTTGNTIYFGEGSWLTVV.